The clone carrying this T cell receptor beta chain was picked up many times. Its antigen is unidentified. This entry is derived from a study of neurological immune-mediated disorders. General observations from the study: Sharing of CDR3 amino acid sequences among expanded clones across subjects was absent, suggesting private repertoires in all groups.

TCRdb itself ran the 5' RACE reads through MiXCR, one entry per CDR3 protein. Among some 83,000 distinct CDR3 sequences, about 2.5% were seen once, and the ten largest hold 1.1%. V was cut by 6 bases and J by 0 bases, with 21 bases left in between. CDR3 length equals 18 residues. CDR1 is SGHVS, CDR2 FQNEAQ, per germline. Sequenced input: PBMCs. The source is a woman aged 25 to 39 with multiple sclerosis. The J gene is TRBJ1-5, the V gene TRBV7-8; D uncertain. The CDR3 DNA is TGTGCCAGCAGTGCCGTTCGGCAGCGACTGTATAGCAATCAGCCCCAGCATTTT. Protein product: CASSAVRQRLYSNQPQHF.